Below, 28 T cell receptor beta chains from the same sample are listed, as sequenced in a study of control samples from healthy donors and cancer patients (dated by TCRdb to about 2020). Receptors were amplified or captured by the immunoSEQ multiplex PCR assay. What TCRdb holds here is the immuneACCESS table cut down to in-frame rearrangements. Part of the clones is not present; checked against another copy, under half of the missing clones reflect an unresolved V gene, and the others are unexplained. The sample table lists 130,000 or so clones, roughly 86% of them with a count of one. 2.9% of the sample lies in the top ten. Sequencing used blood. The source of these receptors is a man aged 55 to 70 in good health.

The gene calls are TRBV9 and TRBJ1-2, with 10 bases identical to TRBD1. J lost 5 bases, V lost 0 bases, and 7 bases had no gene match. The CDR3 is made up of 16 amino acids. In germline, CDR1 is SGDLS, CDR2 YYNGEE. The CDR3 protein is CASSVGGTGDLYGYTF. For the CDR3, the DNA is TGTGCCAGCAGCGTAGGTGGGACAGGGGACCTGTATGGCTACACCTTC. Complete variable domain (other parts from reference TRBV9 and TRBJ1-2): DSGVTQTPKHLITATGQRVTLRCSPRSGDLSVYWYQQSLDQGLQFLIQYYNGEERAKGNILERFSAQQFPDLHSELNLSSLELGDSALYFCASSVGGTGDLYGYTFGSGTRLTVV.

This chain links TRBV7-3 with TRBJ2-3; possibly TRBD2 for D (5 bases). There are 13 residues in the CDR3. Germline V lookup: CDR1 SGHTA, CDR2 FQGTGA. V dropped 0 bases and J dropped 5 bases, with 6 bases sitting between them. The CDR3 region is CASSLTRGDTQYF. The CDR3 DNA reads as TGTGCCAGCAGCTTAACTCGGGGAGATACGCAGTATTTT.

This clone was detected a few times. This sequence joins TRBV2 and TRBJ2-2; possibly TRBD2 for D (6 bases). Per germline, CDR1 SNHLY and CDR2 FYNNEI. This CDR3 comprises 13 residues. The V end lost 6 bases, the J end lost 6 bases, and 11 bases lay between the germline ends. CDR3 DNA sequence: TGTGCCAGCAGAAGACTAGAGTCCGGGGAGCTGTTTTTT. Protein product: CASRRLESGELFF. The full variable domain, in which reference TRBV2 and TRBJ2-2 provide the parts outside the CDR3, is EPEVTQTPSHQVTQMGQEVILRCVPISNHLYFYWYRQILGQKVEFLVSFYNNEISEKSEIFDDQFSVERPDGSNFTLKIRSTKLEDSAMYFCASRRLESGELFFGEGSRLTVL.

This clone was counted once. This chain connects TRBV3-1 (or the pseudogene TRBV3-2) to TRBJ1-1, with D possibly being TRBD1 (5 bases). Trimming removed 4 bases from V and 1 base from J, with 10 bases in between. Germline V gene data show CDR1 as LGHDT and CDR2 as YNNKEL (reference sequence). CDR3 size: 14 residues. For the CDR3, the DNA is TGTGCCAGCAGCCCTCAGGGAGGGAACACTGAAGCTTTCTTT. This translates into CASSPQGGNTEAFF.

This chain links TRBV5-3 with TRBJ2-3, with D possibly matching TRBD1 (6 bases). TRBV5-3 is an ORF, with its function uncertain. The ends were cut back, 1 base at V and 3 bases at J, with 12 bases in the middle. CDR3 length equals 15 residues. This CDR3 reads CARSLRGTETDTQYF. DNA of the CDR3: TGTGCCAGAAGCTTGAGGGGGACGGAAACAGATACGCAGTATTTT.

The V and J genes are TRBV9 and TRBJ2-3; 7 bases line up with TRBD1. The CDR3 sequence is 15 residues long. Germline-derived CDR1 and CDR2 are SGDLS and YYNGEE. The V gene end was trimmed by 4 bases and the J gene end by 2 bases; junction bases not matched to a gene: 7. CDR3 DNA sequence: TGTGCCAGCAGCCTCGGGACAGTGTTCACAGATACGCAGTATTTT. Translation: CASSLGTVFTDTQYF.

The CDR3 region is CASSLGRGYQPQHF. The CDR3 DNA sequence: TGTGCCAGCAGCTTAGGCAGGGGGTATCAGCCCCAGCATTTT. The J gene is TRBJ1-5, the V gene TRBV7-8, with 7 bases matching TRBD1. Germline loops: CDR1 SGHVS, CDR2 FQNEAQ. The CDR3 has 14 residues. The V segment lost 1 base and the J segment 5 bases; nucleotides outside the gene matches: 2. Drawing the rest from reference TRBV7-8 and TRBJ1-5, the complete variable domain is GAGVSQSPRYKVAKRGQDVALRCDPISGHVSLFWYQQALGQGPEFLTYFQNEAQLDKSGLPSDRFFAERPEGSVSTLKIQRTQQEDSAVYLCASSLGRGYQPQHFGDGTRLSIL.

The CDR3 sequence: CASSDGTADYEQYF. The CDR3 nucleotides read TGTGCCAGCAGTGACGGGACGGCCGACTACGAGCAGTACTTC. This rearrangement joins TRBV6-1 to TRBJ2-7; D tentatively fits TRBD1 or TRBD2 (5 bases each). The CDR3 sequence is 14 residues long. Germline assignment: CDR1 MNHNS and CDR2 SASEGT. V lost 3 bases, J lost 3 bases, and 12 bases lay in between.

CDR3 amino acids: CATGGTTTSEQYF. CDR3 coding DNA: TGTGCCACGGGGGGGACCACTACCTCCGAGCAGTACTTC. The V gene is TRBV24-1, the J gene TRBJ2-7; TRBD2 aligns across 7 bases. This CDR3 has 13 residues. V lost 10 bases, J lost 6 bases, and 11 bases stayed unmatched. The V gene's germline CDR1 is KGHDR and CDR2 SFDVKD.

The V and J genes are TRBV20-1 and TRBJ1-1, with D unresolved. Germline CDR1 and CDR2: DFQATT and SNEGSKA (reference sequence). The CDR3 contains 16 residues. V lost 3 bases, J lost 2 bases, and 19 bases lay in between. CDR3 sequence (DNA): TGCAGTGCTAGTGGCACGGAGGGATCGAGCAACACTGAAGCTTTCTTT. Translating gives CSASGTEGSSNTEAFF.

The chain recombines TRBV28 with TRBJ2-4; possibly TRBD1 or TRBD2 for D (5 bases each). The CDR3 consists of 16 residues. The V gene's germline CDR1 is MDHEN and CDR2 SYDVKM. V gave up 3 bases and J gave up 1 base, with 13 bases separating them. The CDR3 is CASSLQGPAAKNIQYF. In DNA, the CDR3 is TGTGCCAGCAGTTTGCAGGGACCAGCGGCCAAAAACATTCAGTACTTC.

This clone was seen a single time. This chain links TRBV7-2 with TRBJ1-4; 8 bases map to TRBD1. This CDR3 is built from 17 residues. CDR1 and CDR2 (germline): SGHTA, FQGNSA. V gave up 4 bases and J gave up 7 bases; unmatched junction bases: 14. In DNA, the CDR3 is TGTGCCAGCAGCTCCGACTCCTGGACAGGGCTAGGTGAAAAACTGTTTTTT. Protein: CASSSDSWTGLGEKLFF.

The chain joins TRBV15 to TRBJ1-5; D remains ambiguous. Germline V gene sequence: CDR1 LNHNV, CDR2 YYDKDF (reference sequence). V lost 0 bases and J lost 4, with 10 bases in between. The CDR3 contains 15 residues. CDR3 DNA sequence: TGTGCCACCAGCAGAGATCAAGGGTATAATCAGCCCCAGCATTTT. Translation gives CATSRDQGYNQPQHF.

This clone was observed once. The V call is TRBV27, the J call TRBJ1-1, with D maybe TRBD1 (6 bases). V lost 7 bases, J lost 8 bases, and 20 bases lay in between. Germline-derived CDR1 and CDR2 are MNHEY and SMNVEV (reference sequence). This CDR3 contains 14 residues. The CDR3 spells CASTDRNHPAEAFF. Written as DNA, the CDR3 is TGTGCCAGCACTGACAGGAACCACCCAGCGGAAGCTTTCTTT.

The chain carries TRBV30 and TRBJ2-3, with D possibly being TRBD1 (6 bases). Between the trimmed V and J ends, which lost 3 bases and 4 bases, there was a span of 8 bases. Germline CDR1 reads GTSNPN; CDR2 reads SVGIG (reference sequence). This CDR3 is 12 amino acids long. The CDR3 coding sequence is TGTGCCTGGAGACAGGGAGCAGATACGCAGTATTTT. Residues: CAWRQGADTQYF. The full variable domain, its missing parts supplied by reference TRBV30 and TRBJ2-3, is SQTIHQWPATLVQPVGSPLSLECTVEGTSNPNLYWYRQAAGRGLQLLFYSVGIGQISSEVPQNLSASRPQDRQFILSSKKLLLSDSGFYLCAWRQGADTQYFGPGTRLTVL.

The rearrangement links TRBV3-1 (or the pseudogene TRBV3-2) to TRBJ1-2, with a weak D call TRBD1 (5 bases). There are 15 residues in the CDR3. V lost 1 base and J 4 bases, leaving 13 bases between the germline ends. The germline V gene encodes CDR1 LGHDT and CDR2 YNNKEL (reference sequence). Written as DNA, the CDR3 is TGTGCCAGCAGCCAAGGGGAAGGGGTGGGCTATGGCTACACCTTC. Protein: CASSQGEGVGYGYTF.

CDR3 DNA sequence: TGTGCCAGTAGTATCCTATCGTCTGAAGCTTTCTTT. This encodes CASSILSSEAFF. V usage is TRBV19 and J usage is TRBJ1-1; D not certain. The CDR3 runs 12 residues. Trimming removed 3 bases from V and 6 bases from J, with 8 bases in between. The germline V gene has CDR1 LNHDA and CDR2 SQIVND (reference sequence).

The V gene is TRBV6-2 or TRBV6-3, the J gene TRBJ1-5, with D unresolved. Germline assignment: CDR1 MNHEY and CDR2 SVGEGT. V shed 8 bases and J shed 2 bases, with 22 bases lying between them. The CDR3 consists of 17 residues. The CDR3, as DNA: TGTGCCAGCGGCCAAATTGGACGGGTTTTGGGCAATCAGCCCCAGCATTTT. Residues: CASGQIGRVLGNQPQHF.

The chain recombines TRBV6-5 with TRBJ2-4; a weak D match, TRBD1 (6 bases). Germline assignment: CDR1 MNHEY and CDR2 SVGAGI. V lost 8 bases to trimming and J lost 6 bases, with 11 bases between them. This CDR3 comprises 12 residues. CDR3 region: CASGWTANIQYF. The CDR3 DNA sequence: TGTGCCAGCGGGTGGACAGCAAACATTCAGTACTTC.

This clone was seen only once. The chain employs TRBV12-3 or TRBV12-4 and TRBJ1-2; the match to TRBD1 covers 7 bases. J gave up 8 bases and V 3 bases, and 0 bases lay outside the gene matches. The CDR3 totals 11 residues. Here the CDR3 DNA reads TGTGCCAGCAGTTTGGACAGGGGCTACACCTTC. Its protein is CASSLDRGYTF.

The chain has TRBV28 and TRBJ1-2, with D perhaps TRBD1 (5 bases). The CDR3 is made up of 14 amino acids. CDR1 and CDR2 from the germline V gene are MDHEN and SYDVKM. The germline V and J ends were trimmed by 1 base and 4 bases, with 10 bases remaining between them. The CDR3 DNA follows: TGTGCCAGCAGTTTATACCAGGGTGTCTATGGCTACACCTTC. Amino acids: CASSLYQGVYGYTF.

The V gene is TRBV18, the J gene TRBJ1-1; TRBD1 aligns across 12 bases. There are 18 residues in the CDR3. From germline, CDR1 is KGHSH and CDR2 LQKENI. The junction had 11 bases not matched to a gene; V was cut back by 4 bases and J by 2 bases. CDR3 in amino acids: CASSQRFQGTGGNTEAFF. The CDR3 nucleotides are TGTGCCAGCTCACAGAGGTTTCAAGGGACAGGGGGCAACACTGAAGCTTTCTTT.

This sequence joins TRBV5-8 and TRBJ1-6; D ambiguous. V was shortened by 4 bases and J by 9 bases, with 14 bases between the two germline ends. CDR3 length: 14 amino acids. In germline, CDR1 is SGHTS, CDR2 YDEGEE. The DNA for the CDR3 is TGTGCCAGCAGCCAGTTCCGGACGACTTCACCCCTCCACTTT. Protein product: CASSQFRTTSPLHF. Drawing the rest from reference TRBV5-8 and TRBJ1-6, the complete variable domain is EAGVTQSPTHLIKTRGQQATLRCSPISGHTSVYWYQQALGLGLQFLLWYDEGEERNRGNFPPRFSGRQFPNYSSELNVNALELEDSALYLCASSQFRTTSPLHFGNGTRLTVT.

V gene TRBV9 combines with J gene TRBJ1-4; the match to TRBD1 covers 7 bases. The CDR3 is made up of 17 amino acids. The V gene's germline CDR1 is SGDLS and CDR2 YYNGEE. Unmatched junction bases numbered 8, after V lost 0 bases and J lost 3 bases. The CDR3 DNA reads TGTGCCAGCAGCGTAGGTCCCTCAGGGGGTCCTAATGAAAAACTGTTTTTT. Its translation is CASSVGPSGGPNEKLFF. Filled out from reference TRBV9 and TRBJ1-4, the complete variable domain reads DSGVTQTPKHLITATGQRVTLRCSPRSGDLSVYWYQQSLDQGLQFLIQYYNGEERAKGNILERFSAQQFPDLHSELNLSSLELGDSALYFCASSVGPSGGPNEKLFFGSGTQLSVL.

Here the CDR3 reads CASSLAAQPQHF. CDR3 nucleotides: TGTGCCAGCAGTTTAGCGGCTCAGCCCCAGCATTTT. The rearrangement links TRBV12-3 or TRBV12-4 to TRBJ1-5; D unresolved. This CDR3 comprises 12 residues. Trimming left V 0 bases short and J 6 bases short, with 3 bases between.

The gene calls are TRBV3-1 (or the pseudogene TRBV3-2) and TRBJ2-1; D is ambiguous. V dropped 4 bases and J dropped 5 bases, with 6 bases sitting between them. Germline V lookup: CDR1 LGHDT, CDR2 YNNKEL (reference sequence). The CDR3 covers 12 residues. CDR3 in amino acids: CASSRSHNEQFF. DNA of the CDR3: TGTGCCAGCAGCCGTAGCCACAATGAGCAGTTCTTC.

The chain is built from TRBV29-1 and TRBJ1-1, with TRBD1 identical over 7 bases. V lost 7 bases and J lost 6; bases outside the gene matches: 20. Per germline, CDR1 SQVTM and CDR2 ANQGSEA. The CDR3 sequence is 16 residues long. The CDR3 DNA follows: TGCAGCGGGAGGTCGGAGGGGGCCCGGGGTAAAGCTGAAGCTTTCTTT. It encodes CSGRSEGARGKAEAFF.

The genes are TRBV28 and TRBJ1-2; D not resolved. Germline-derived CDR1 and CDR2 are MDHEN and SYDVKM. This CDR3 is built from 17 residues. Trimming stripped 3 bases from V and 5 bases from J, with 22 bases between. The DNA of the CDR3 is TGTGCCAGCAGTTTCACCGCTCGGGTTTCTCTAAATTATGGCTACACCTTC. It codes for CASSFTARVSLNYGYTF.